A single sample gave rise to the 5 T cell receptor beta chains below, sequenced in a study of CD8 T cells in Susac syndrome. RNA, at about 0.45 to 1 ug, was reverse transcribed with random hexamers. TCRdb re-derived calls from the immunoSEQ multiplex PCR reads in MiXCR, one entry per CDR3 protein. The table includes around 120,000 distinct CDR3 sequences, 94% detected once. The sequenced sample was CD4+ T cells from PBMCs. The receptors derive from a human donor with multiple sclerosis.

The chain carries TRBV24-1 and TRBJ2-2; D unclear. CDR1 KGHDR and CDR2 SFDVKD come from the germline V gene. This CDR3 spans 15 amino acids. V was trimmed by 5 bases and J by 0 bases, leaving 9 bases between them. CDR3 in amino acids: CATSARLANTGELFF. In nucleotides, the CDR3 is TGTGCCACCAGTGCTCGCCTTGCGAACACCGGGGAGCTGTTTTTT.

The CDR3 protein is CASSLLAGTEAFF. The CDR3 region has the DNA TGCGCCAGCAGCTTGTTGGCAGGCACTGAAGCTTTCTTT. The rearrangement links TRBV5-1 to TRBJ1-1; no clear D gene. The V gene lost 1 base and the J gene lost 4 bases, with 8 bases spanning the gap. The V gene's germline CDR1 is SGHRS and CDR2 YFSETQ. The CDR3 is 13 amino acids. The whole variable domain, remainder taken from reference TRBV5-1 and TRBJ1-1, is KAGVTQTPRYLIKTRGQQVTLSCSPISGHRSVSWYQQTPGQGLQFLFEYFSETQRNKGNFPGRFSGRQFSNSRSEMNVSTLELGDSALYLCASSLLAGTEAFFGQGTRLTVV.

The V gene is TRBV27, the J gene TRBJ2-1; D remains ambiguous. With 5 bases removed from V and 0 bases from J, the gap between germline ends came to 11 bases. From germline, CDR1 is MNHEY and CDR2 SMNVEV (reference sequence). This CDR3 region has 15 residues. In DNA, the CDR3 is TGTGCCAGCAGTAAGGGATTGGGCTCCTACAATGAGCAGTTCTTC. It is translated as CASSKGLGSYNEQFF.

The rearrangement links TRBV27 to TRBJ2-3, with 10 bases lining up with TRBD2. V lost 2 bases, J lost 3 bases, and 2 bases stayed unmatched. This CDR3 contains 15 residues. The germline gives CDR1 MNHEY, CDR2 SMNVEV (reference sequence). The CDR3 reads CASSLLAGVTDTQYF. CDR3 DNA sequence: TGTGCCAGCAGTTTACTAGCGGGAGTAACAGATACGCAGTATTTT.

The V gene is TRBV27, the J gene TRBJ1-1; D is unresolved. From germline, CDR1 is MNHEY and CDR2 SMNVEV (reference sequence). Between the trimmed V and J ends, which lost 6 bases and 5 bases, there was a span of 16 bases. The CDR3 extends over 14 amino acids. The CDR3 spells CASRKEVGGTEAFF. The CDR3 DNA reads as TGTGCCAGCAGGAAGGAAGTGGGAGGGACTGAAGCTTTCTTT.